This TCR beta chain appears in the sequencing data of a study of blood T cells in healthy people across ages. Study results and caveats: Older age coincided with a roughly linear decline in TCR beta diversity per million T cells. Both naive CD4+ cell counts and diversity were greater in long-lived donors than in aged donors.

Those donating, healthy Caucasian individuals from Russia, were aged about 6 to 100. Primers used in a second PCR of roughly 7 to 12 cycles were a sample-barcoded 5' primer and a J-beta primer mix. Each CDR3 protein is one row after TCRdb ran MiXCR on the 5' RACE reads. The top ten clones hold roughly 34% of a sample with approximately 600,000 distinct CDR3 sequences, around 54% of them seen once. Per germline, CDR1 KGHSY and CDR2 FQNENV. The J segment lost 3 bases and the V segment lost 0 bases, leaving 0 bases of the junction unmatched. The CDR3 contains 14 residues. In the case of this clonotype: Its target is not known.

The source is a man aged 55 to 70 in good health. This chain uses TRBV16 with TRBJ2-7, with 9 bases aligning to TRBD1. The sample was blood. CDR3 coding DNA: TGTGCCAGCAGCCAATCGACAGGGGGCTACGAGCAGTACTTC. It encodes CASSQSTGGYEQYF. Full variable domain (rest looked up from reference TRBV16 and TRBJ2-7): GEEVAQTPKHLVRGEGQKAKLYCAPIKGHSYVFWYQQVLKNEFKFLISFQNENVFDETGMPKERFSAKCLPNSPCSLEIQATKLEDSAVYFCASSQSTGGYEQYFGPGTRLTVT.